The present T cell receptor (beta chain) was sequenced within a study of a mutant IDH1 vaccine in newly diagnosed glioma. In the study overall: Antecedent treatment encompassed radiotherapy, temozolomide, or their combination; the majority received both. Study outcomes and limitations: Pseudoprogression apparently lacked any relation to changes in top peripheral T cell clonotypes.

Regarding time point: week 35, safety follow-up. Vaccine doses each comprised 300 ug of mutant IDH1 20-mer peptide, with topical imiquimod. All eight of the vaccinations patients received fell in weeks 1, 3, 5, 7, 11, 15, 19 and 23. V lost 3 bases to trimming and J lost 5 bases, with 16 bases between them. In germline, CDR1 is KGHSH, CDR2 LQKENI. This CDR3 has 15 amino acids. Comments on this clone: Its antigen is still unknown.

Repertoires were generated with immunoSEQ multiplex PCR, while TCRdb's copy carries only in-frame clones and drops some. Of 35,000 to 45,000 clones in the sample, 83% were seen once. The clonotype comes from a woman aged 45-59 years with glioma. This chain connects TRBV18 to TRBJ2-5; a possible D gene is TRBD1 (6 bases). The material was PBMCs, obtained from a glioma patient whose treatment included an IDH1 peptide vaccine. CDR3 sequence (DNA): TGTGCCAGCTCACCCATTACAGGGATTCGGGAGACCCAGTACTTC. It translates to CASSPITGIRETQYF.